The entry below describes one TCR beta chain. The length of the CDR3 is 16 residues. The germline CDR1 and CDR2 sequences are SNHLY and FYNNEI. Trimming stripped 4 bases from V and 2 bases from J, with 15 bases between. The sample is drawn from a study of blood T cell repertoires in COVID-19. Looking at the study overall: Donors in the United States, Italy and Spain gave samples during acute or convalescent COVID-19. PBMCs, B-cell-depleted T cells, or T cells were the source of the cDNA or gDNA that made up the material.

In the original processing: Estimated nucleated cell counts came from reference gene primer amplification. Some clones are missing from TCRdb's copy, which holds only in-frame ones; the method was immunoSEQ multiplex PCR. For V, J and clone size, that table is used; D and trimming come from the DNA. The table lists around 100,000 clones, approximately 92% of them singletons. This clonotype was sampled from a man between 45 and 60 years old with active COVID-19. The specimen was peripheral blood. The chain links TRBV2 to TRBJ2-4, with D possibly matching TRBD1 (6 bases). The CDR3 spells CASSALDSSTKNIQYF. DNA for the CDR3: TGTGCCAGCAGTGCCCTGGACAGCAGTACCAAAAACATTCAGTACTTC.